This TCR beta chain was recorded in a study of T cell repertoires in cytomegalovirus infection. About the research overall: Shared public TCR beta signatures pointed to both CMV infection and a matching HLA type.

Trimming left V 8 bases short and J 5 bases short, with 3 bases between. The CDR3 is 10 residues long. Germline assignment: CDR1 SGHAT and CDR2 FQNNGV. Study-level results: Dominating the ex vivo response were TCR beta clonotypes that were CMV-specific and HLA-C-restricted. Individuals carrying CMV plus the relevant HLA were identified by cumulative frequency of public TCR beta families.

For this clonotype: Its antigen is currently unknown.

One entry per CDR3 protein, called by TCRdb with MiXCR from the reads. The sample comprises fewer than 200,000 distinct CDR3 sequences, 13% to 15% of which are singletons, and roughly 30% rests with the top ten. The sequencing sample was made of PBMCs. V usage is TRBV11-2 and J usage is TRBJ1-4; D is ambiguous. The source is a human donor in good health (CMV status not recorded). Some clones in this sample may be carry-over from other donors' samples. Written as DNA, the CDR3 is TGTGCCAGCTCAAATGAAAAACTGTTTTTT. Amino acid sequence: CASSNEKLFF.